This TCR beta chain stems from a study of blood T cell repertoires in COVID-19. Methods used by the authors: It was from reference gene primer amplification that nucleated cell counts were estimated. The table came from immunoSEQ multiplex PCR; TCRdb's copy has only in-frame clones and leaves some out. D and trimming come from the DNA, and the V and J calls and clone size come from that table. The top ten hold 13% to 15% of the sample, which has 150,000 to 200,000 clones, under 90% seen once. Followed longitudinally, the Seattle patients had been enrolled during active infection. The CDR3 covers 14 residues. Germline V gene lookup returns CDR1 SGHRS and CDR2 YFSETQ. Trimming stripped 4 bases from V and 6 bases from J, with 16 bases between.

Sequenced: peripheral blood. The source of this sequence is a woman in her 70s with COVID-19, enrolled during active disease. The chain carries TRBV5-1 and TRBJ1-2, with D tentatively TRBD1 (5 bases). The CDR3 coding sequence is TGCGCCAGCAGCAAGACAGTCGTTCAGAATGGCTACACCTTC. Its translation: CASSKTVVQNGYTF.